Listed here is a single T cell receptor beta chain. This CDR3 has 14 amino acids. Germline V lookup: CDR1 SGHRS, CDR2 YFSETQ. The V gene end was trimmed by 4 bases and the J gene end by 7 bases; junction bases not matched to a gene: 5. These data are taken from a study of blood T cell repertoires in COVID-19. The data were produced by immunoSEQ multiplex PCR, yet TCRdb's version contains in-frame clones alone and is incomplete. Of about 87,000 clones in the sample, about 88% were seen once. The sample comprised peripheral blood. The gene calls are TRBV5-1 and TRBJ2-2, with 9 bases aligning to TRBD1. The receptor comes from a man in his forties with acute or convalescent COVID-19. CDR3 sequence: CASSTGQGFGELFF. In DNA, the CDR3 is TGCGCCAGCAGCACGGGACAGGGCTTCGGGGAGCTGTTTTTT.